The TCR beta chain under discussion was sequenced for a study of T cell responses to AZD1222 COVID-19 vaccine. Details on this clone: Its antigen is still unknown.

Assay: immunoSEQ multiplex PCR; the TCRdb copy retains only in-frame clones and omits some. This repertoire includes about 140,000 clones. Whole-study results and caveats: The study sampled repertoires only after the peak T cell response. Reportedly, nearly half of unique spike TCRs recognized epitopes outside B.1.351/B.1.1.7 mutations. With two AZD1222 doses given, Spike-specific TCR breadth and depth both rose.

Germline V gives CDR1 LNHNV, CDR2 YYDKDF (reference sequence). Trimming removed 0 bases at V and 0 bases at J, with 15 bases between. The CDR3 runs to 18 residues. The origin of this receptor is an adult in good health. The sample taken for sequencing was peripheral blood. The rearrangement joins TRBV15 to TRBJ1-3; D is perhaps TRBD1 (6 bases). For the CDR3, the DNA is TGTGCCACCAGCAGAGACACTGCCCCAGGGGACTCTGGAAACACCATATATTTT. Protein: CATSRDTAPGDSGNTIYF. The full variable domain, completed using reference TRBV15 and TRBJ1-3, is DAMVIQNPRYQVTQFGKPVTLSCSQTLNHNVMYWYQQKSSQAPKLLFHYYDKDFNNEADTPDNFQSRRPNTSFCFLDIRSPGLGDTAMYLCATSRDTAPGDSGNTIYFGEGSWLTVV.